The 9 T cell receptor beta chains below come from one sample, sequenced in a study of shared clonotypes between healthy human individuals. The data were produced by immunoSEQ multiplex PCR, yet TCRdb's version contains in-frame clones alone and is incomplete. The sample carries fewer than 600,000 clones, roughly four fifths recorded once. The sample taken for sequencing was PBMCs. The origin of the receptors is a woman aged 35 to 49 in good health. Some clones in this sample may be carry-over from other donors' samples.

Notes on this clone: The junction shows a germline mismatch at one end, possibly a read error. Other DNA sequences of this sample code for an identical CDR3. The chain employs TRBV7-7 and TRBJ2-3; TRBD1 is a possible D gene (5 bases). Germline V gene sequence: CDR1 SSHAT, CDR2 FNYEAQ (reference sequence). This CDR3 has 13 amino acids. CDR3 in amino acids: CASSQDSTDTQYF. For the CDR3, the DNA is TGTGCCAGCAGCCAAGACAGTACAGATACACAGTATTTT.

The count of this clone is one. V gene TRBV10-3 combines with J gene TRBJ1-4; D is uncertain. V was clipped by 1 base and J by 14 bases, with 17 bases between them. This CDR3 has 14 residues. Germline CDR1 is ENHRY and CDR2 is SYGVKD. This CDR3 reads CAISEFDTRDGLFF. Here the CDR3 DNA reads TGTGCCATCAGTGAGTTCGACACTAGAGACGGGCTGTTTTTT.

The CDR3 DNA follows: TGTGCCACCACCCCGGGGGGAGAGACCCAGTACTTC. Translated: CATTPGGETQYF. V usage is TRBV19 and J usage is TRBJ2-5; 7 bases match TRBD2. V lost 10 bases and J lost 4; bases outside the gene matches: 6. CDR1 is LNHDA and CDR2 is SQIVND in the germline V gene (reference sequence). The CDR3 covers 12 residues.

This chain links TRBV9 with TRBJ2-3; D is perhaps TRBD2 (7 bases). Trimming stripped 3 bases from V and 3 bases from J, with 20 bases between. The CDR3 covers 17 residues. Germline CDR1 and CDR2: SGDLS and YYNGEE. CDR3: CASSAGGGGMGTDTQYF. CDR3 DNA sequence: TGTGCCAGCAGCGCGGGAGGAGGGGGAATGGGGACAGATACGCAGTATTTT. Full variable domain (outside the CDR3, taken from reference TRBV9 and TRBJ2-3): DSGVTQTPKHLITATGQRVTLRCSPRSGDLSVYWYQQSLDQGLQFLIQYYNGEERAKGNILERFSAQQFPDLHSELNLSSLELGDSALYFCASSAGGGGMGTDTQYFGPGTRLTVL.

The rearrangement links TRBV20-1 to TRBJ1-1; D remains unclear. This CDR3 contains 11 residues. CDR1 and CDR2 (germline): DFQATT, SNEGSKA (reference sequence). V shed 2 bases and J shed 5 bases, with 6 bases lying between them. DNA for the CDR3: TGCAGTGCTAGAAGGTGGACTGAAGCTTTCTTT. The encoded protein is CSARRWTEAFF.

The chain recombines TRBV5-1 with TRBJ2-5; maybe TRBD1 (6 bases). The CDR3 extends over 15 amino acids. The ends were cut back, 4 bases at V and 2 bases at J, with 15 bases in the middle. The germline V gene encodes CDR1 SGHRS and CDR2 YFSETQ. The CDR3 DNA reads TGCGCCAGCAGCCTTACCGGGACACCTCAAGAGACCCAGTACTTC. Its translation is CASSLTGTPQETQYF.

The V and J genes are TRBV7-9 and TRBJ2-3; 10 positions agree with TRBD2. This CDR3 has 19 amino acids. The germline V gene encodes CDR1 SEHNR and CDR2 FQNEAQ (reference sequence). V was clipped by 8 bases and J by 0 bases; unmatched bases: 17. The CDR3: CASCTSSPRLAGSTDTQYF. The CDR3 coding sequence is TGTGCCAGCTGCACCTCCTCACCTCGACTAGCGGGTAGCACAGATACGCAGTATTTT.

The chain links TRBV9 to TRBJ1-2, with D possibly TRBD1 on 5 matching bases. The germline V and J ends were trimmed by 4 bases and 5 bases, with 6 bases remaining between them. Germline-derived CDR1 and CDR2 are SGDLS and YYNGEE. There are 11 residues in the CDR3. CDR3 sequence (DNA): TGTGCCAGCAGCCGACAGTATGGCTACACCTTC. Protein product: CASSRQYGYTF.

The rearrangement uses TRBV18 and TRBJ2-3; D perhaps matches TRBD2 (6 bases). V was trimmed by 3 bases and J by 0 bases, leaving 13 bases between them. This CDR3 region has 16 residues. The germline V gene encodes CDR1 KGHSH and CDR2 LQKENI. CDR3 DNA: TGTGCCAGCTCACCTACGTCCGGGACTAGCACAGATACGCAGTATTTT. This encodes CASSPTSGTSTDTQYF.